This T cell receptor beta chain came from a study of T-cell reconstitution after alpha-beta-depleted transplantation in children. During its preparation, the TCRbeta library received unique molecular identifiers. From the PCR reads, TCRdb called clonotypes with MiXCR, one entry per CDR3 protein. Found here are 480,000 or so distinct CDR3 sequences, about 10% of them singletons; the top ten hold just over 2%. Comments on this clonotype: Its target is unknown. A read error may be the cause here, since a much bigger clone is one base away.

Germline V lookup: CDR1 SGHRS, CDR2 YFSETQ. The CDR3 has 17 amino acids. The V and J ends lost 4 bases and 5 bases respectively, with 22 bases between them. Whole-study results and caveats: At the one-year point after transplant, T-cell counts and TCRbeta diversity were found to come mostly from T cells that had been newly produced.

This clonotype was sampled from a child younger than 10 with inherited bone marrow failure, due to receive a stem cell transplant. The chain has TRBV5-1 and TRBJ2-1; the D is unclear. Sequenced material: PBMCs, taken before TCRalphabeta/CD19-depleted stem cell transplant. DNA for the CDR3: TGCGCCAGCAGCCGGGCCCCCTACCAAAGCGACAACAATGAGCAGTTCTTC. Translating gives CASSRAPYQSDNNEQFF.